A selection of T cell receptor beta chains follows, all from one sample in a study of blood T cell repertoires in COVID-19. Measured with immunoSEQ multiplex PCR; TCRdb has only the in-frame clones, and not every one. The table lists about 300,000 clones, roughly 89% of them singletons. The sample consisted of PBMCs or T cells enriched from blood (not recorded which). The receptors here all came from a woman aged 50 to 65 who had been exposed to COVID-19. CDR3s include the opening cysteine and the closing phenylalanine or tryptophan. D genes are given only for firm matches. Size is omitted from some rows. Given values are once, few, many or a class for expanded clones.

v_call: TRBV4-2; clone_size: -; j_call: TRBJ2-5; d_call: -; cdr3_aa: CASSQPGSQETQYF; cdr3_nt: TGTGCCAGCAGCCAGCCCGGGAGCCAAGAGACCCAGTACTTC
v_call: TRBV6-2/TRBV6-3; clone_size: -; j_call: TRBJ2-7; d_call: -; cdr3_aa: CASSYASTYEQYF; cdr3_nt: TGTGCCAGCAGTTACGCCAGTACCTACGAGCAGTACTTC
v_call: TRBV29-1; clone_size: -; j_call: TRBJ2-1; d_call: -; cdr3_aa: CSGGAPTYNEQFF; cdr3_nt: TGCAGCGGGGGAGCGCCGACCTACAATGAGCAGTTCTTC
v_call: TRBV20-1; clone_size: once; j_call: TRBJ2-5; d_call: -; cdr3_aa: CSASLIRGGSQETQYF; cdr3_nt: TGCAGTGCTAGTCTCATCAGGGGAGGGAGCCAAGAGACCCAGTACTTC
v_call: TRBV6-1; clone_size: -; j_call: TRBJ1-6; d_call: TRBD1; cdr3_aa: CASSEGWTGDSPLHF; cdr3_nt: TGTGCCAGCAGTGAAGGCTGGACAGGGGATTCACCCCTCCACTTT
v_call: TRBV7-9; clone_size: -; j_call: TRBJ2-2; d_call: TRBD1; cdr3_aa: CASSSQRGRIGELFF; cdr3_nt: TGTGCCAGCAGCTCGCAGAGGGGGCGCATCGGGGAGCTGTTTTTT
v_call: TRBV19; clone_size: -; j_call: TRBJ2-2; d_call: -; cdr3_aa: CASNSVYRDLTNTGELFF; cdr3_nt: TGTGCCAGCAACTCCGTCTACAGAGACCTGACGAACACCGGGGAGCTGTTTTTT
v_call: TRBV7-6; clone_size: few; j_call: TRBJ2-3; d_call: -; cdr3_aa: CASSEGGSYSDTQYF; cdr3_nt: TGTGCCAGCAGCGAAGGGGGAAGTTATTCTGATACGCAGTATTTT
v_call: TRBV27; clone_size: -; j_call: TRBJ2-7; d_call: TRBD1; cdr3_aa: CASSSSGTGNTKF; cdr3_nt: TGTGCCAGCAGTTCCTCCGGGACAGGGAATACCAAATTC
v_call: TRBV5-6; clone_size: -; j_call: TRBJ1-1; d_call: -; cdr3_aa: CASSLGQFEAFF; cdr3_nt: TGTGCCAGCAGCTTGGGTCAGTTTGAAGCTTTCTTT
v_call: TRBV28; clone_size: -; j_call: TRBJ2-3; d_call: TRBD2; cdr3_aa: CASRGGSTDTQYF; cdr3_nt: TGTGCCAGCAGGGGAGGGTCGACAGATACGCAGTATTTT
v_call: TRBV28; clone_size: -; j_call: TRBJ1-2; d_call: TRBD1; cdr3_aa: CASSLGQGLYYGYTF; cdr3_nt: TGTGCCAGCAGTTTGGGACAGGGTCTTTACTATGGCTACACCTTC
v_call: TRBV11-3; clone_size: -; j_call: TRBJ2-3; d_call: -; cdr3_aa: CASSFESGLAYDTQYF; cdr3_nt: TGTGCCAGCAGCTTCGAAAGCGGGCTAGCATACGATACGCAGTATTTT
v_call: TRBV5-1; clone_size: -; j_call: TRBJ2-7; d_call: TRBD1; cdr3_aa: CASSLDGTGYYEQYF; cdr3_nt: TGCGCCAGCAGCTTGGACGGGACAGGGTACTACGAGCAGTACTTC
v_call: TRBV27; clone_size: once; j_call: TRBJ1-4; d_call: -; cdr3_aa: CASSPLTGGRLFF; cdr3_nt: TGTGCCAGCAGTCCCCTGACAGGCGGTAGACTGTTTTTT
v_call: TRBV28; clone_size: -; j_call: TRBJ2-1; d_call: TRBD2; cdr3_aa: CASTPPGLAPNEQFF; cdr3_nt: TGTGCCAGCACCCCGCCGGGACTAGCCCCCAATGAGCAGTTCTTC
v_call: TRBV11-2; clone_size: -; j_call: TRBJ2-1; d_call: TRBD2; cdr3_aa: CASSLDLGGEQFF; cdr3_nt: TGTGCCAGCAGCTTAGATCTCGGGGGGGAGCAGTTCTTC
v_call: TRBV28; clone_size: -; j_call: TRBJ1-1; d_call: -; cdr3_aa: CASNPPGHKNTEAFF; cdr3_nt: TGTGCCAGCAACCCCCCGGGACACAAAAACACTGAAGCTTTCTTT
v_call: TRBV7-2; clone_size: -; j_call: TRBJ2-5; d_call: TRBD2; cdr3_aa: CASSLGLAGGRETQYF; cdr3_nt: TGTGCCAGCAGCTTAGGACTAGCGGGGGGGCGGGAGACCCAGTACTTC
v_call: TRBV10-3; clone_size: -; j_call: TRBJ2-1; d_call: TRBD2; cdr3_aa: CAISPGLAGENEQFF; cdr3_nt: TGTGCCATCAGTCCGGGACTAGCGGGGGAAAATGAGCAGTTCTTC
v_call: TRBV2; clone_size: -; j_call: TRBJ1-2; d_call: TRBD1; cdr3_aa: CASKEWQGADGYTF; cdr3_nt: TGTGCCAGCAAAGAATGGCAGGGGGCCGATGGCTACACCTTC
v_call: TRBV5-4; clone_size: -; j_call: TRBJ2-5; d_call: TRBD2; cdr3_aa: CASSRGLAGLGQETQYF; cdr3_nt: TGTGCCAGCAGCCGGGGACTAGCGGGGCTAGGCCAAGAGACCCAGTACTTC
v_call: TRBV28; clone_size: -; j_call: TRBJ1-2; d_call: -; cdr3_aa: CASSFNPPGDYGYTF; cdr3_nt: TGTGCCAGCAGTTTTAACCCCCCCGGGGACTATGGCTACACCTTC
v_call: TRBV4-1; clone_size: -; j_call: TRBJ2-2; d_call: TRBD2; cdr3_aa: CASSQPRTSGGIGELFF; cdr3_nt: TGCGCCAGCAGCCAACCTCGGACTAGCGGGGGGATCGGGGAGCTGTTTTTT
v_call: TRBV12-3/TRBV12-4; clone_size: -; j_call: TRBJ2-1; d_call: -; cdr3_aa: CASSPAGLGEQFF; cdr3_nt: TGTGCCAGCAGCCCGGCGGGGTTGGGCGAGCAGTTCTTC
v_call: TRBV7-8; clone_size: -; j_call: TRBJ1-2; d_call: TRBD1; cdr3_aa: CASSLDSTGIYGYTF; cdr3_nt: TGTGCCAGCAGCTTAGACTCGACAGGGATATATGGCTACACCTTC
v_call: TRBV27; clone_size: -; j_call: TRBJ1-2; d_call: -; cdr3_aa: CASSLMGPGGYTF; cdr3_nt: TGTGCCAGCAGTTTAATGGGGCCAGGGGGCTACACCTTC
v_call: TRBV9; clone_size: -; j_call: TRBJ2-7; d_call: TRBD1; cdr3_aa: CASSVGGTGNDEQYF; cdr3_nt: TGTGCCAGCAGCGTAGGAGGGACAGGGAACGACGAGCAGTACTTC
v_call: TRBV7-8; clone_size: -; j_call: TRBJ1-2; d_call: -; cdr3_aa: CASSPDFYGYTF; cdr3_nt: TGTGCCAGCAGCCCGGACTTTTATGGCTACACCTTC
v_call: TRBV7-9; clone_size: -; j_call: TRBJ2-3; d_call: -; cdr3_aa: CASSFLVGAATADTQYF; cdr3_nt: TGTGCCAGCAGCTTTTTAGTAGGAGCAGCCACGGCGGATACGCAGTATTTT
v_call: TRBV7-8; clone_size: -; j_call: TRBJ2-4; d_call: TRBD2; cdr3_aa: CASSLGLAGGLGKNIQYF; cdr3_nt: TGTGCCAGCAGCTTAGGGCTAGCGGGGGGTTTAGGCAAAAACATTCAGTACTTC
v_call: TRBV5-1; clone_size: -; j_call: TRBJ2-2; d_call: TRBD1; cdr3_aa: CASSQKQGISNTGELFF; cdr3_nt: TGCGCCAGCAGTCAAAAACAGGGGATCTCGAACACCGGGGAGCTGTTTTTT
v_call: TRBV5-4; clone_size: -; j_call: TRBJ2-1; d_call: TRBD1; cdr3_aa: CASRAGTDNEQFF; cdr3_nt: TGTGCCAGCAGGGCCGGGACAGACAATGAGCAGTTCTTC
v_call: TRBV19; clone_size: -; j_call: TRBJ2-7; d_call: -; cdr3_aa: CASTAGQTYEQYF; cdr3_nt: TGTGCCAGTACCGCGGGACAGACCTACGAGCAGTACTTC
v_call: TRBV7-9; clone_size: -; j_call: TRBJ1-2; d_call: TRBD1; cdr3_aa: CASSPSGQGGYGYTF; cdr3_nt: TGTGCCAGCAGCCCATCCGGACAGGGCGGCTATGGCTACACCTTC
v_call: TRBV7-2; clone_size: few; j_call: TRBJ1-3; d_call: TRBD1; cdr3_aa: CASSLGTGRGNTIYF; cdr3_nt: TGTGCCAGCAGCTTAGGGACAGGGCGAGGAAACACCATATATTTT
v_call: TRBV7-8; clone_size: -; j_call: TRBJ2-2; d_call: -; cdr3_aa: CASSLLSAGELFF; cdr3_nt: TGTGCCAGCAGCCTCTTGTCGGCCGGGGAGCTGTTTTTT
v_call: TRBV9; clone_size: -; j_call: TRBJ1-2; d_call: -; cdr3_aa: CASSVAGNNYGYTF; cdr3_nt: TGTGCCAGCAGCGTAGCCGGGAATAACTATGGCTACACCTTC
v_call: TRBV2; clone_size: -; j_call: TRBJ1-6; d_call: -; cdr3_aa: CASSEAPARGSPLHF; cdr3_nt: TGTGCCAGCAGTGAAGCTCCGGCAAGAGGTTCACCCCTCCACTTT
v_call: TRBV6-5; clone_size: -; j_call: TRBJ2-5; d_call: TRBD2; cdr3_aa: CASSYEASGGRETQYF; cdr3_nt: TGTGCCAGCAGTTACGAGGCTAGCGGGGGGCGGGAGACCCAGTACTTC
v_call: TRBV6-1; clone_size: -; j_call: TRBJ1-5; d_call: -; cdr3_aa: CASSDRAGNQPQHF; cdr3_nt: TGTGCCAGCAGTGACAGGGCCGGCAATCAGCCCCAGCATTTT
v_call: TRBV28; clone_size: -; j_call: TRBJ1-2; d_call: -; cdr3_aa: CASSLNYGYTF; cdr3_nt: TGTGCCAGCAGCCTGAACTATGGCTACACCTTC
v_call: TRBV5-1; clone_size: -; j_call: TRBJ1-1; d_call: TRBD1; cdr3_aa: CASSFGTGDTEAFF; cdr3_nt: TGCGCCAGCAGCTTCGGGACAGGGGACACTGAAGCTTTCTTT
v_call: TRBV7-2; clone_size: -; j_call: TRBJ1-2; d_call: -; cdr3_aa: CASSPGQHYGYTF; cdr3_nt: TGTGCCAGCAGCCCAGGACAGCACTATGGCTACACCTTC
v_call: TRBV19; clone_size: -; j_call: TRBJ1-5; d_call: -; cdr3_aa: CASSRTMNRDQPQHF; cdr3_nt: TGTGCCAGTAGTCGAACCATGAACAGGGATCAGCCCCAGCATTTT
v_call: TRBV7-9; clone_size: -; j_call: TRBJ2-5; d_call: -; cdr3_aa: CASSSRTDFQETQYF; cdr3_nt: TGTGCCAGCAGCTCCCGGACAGACTTTCAAGAGACCCAGTACTTC
v_call: TRBV9; clone_size: -; j_call: TRBJ1-6; d_call: TRBD1; cdr3_aa: CASSITGQSYSPLHF; cdr3_nt: TGTGCCAGCAGCATCACGGGACAGAGTTATTCACCCCTCCACTTT
v_call: TRBV12-3/TRBV12-4; clone_size: -; j_call: TRBJ1-4; d_call: -; cdr3_aa: CASSLGREKLFF; cdr3_nt: TGTGCCAGCAGTTTGGGGCGGGAAAAACTGTTTTTT
v_call: TRBV7-8; clone_size: -; j_call: TRBJ2-3; d_call: -; cdr3_aa: CASSLMQGTDTQYF; cdr3_nt: TGTGCCAGCAGCTTAATGCAGGGAACAGATACGCAGTATTTT
v_call: TRBV3-1/TRBV3-2; clone_size: few; j_call: TRBJ2-3; d_call: TRBD2; cdr3_aa: CASSELAGGRNTQYF; cdr3_nt: TGTGCCAGCAGCGAACTAGCGGGGGGGCGAAATACGCAGTATTTT
v_call: TRBV3-1/TRBV3-2; clone_size: -; j_call: TRBJ2-7; d_call: -; cdr3_aa: CASSLLSYEQYF; cdr3_nt: TGTGCCAGCAGCCTCCTCTCCTACGAGCAGTACTTC
v_call: TRBV19; clone_size: once; j_call: TRBJ2-7; d_call: -; cdr3_aa: CASSPEGQAFYEQYF; cdr3_nt: TGTGCCAGTAGCCCTGAGGGACAAGCATTTTACGAGCAGTACTTC
v_call: TRBV4-1; clone_size: -; j_call: TRBJ1-4; d_call: -; cdr3_aa: CASSQDLRKTGREKLFF; cdr3_nt: TGCGCCAGCAGCCAAGATCTGAGGAAGACAGGAAGGGAAAAACTGTTTTTT
v_call: TRBV7-7; clone_size: -; j_call: TRBJ2-7; d_call: -; cdr3_aa: CASSPGAGAAYEQYF; cdr3_nt: TGTGCTAGCAGCCCGGGGGCGGGGGCAGCCTACGAGCAGTACTTC